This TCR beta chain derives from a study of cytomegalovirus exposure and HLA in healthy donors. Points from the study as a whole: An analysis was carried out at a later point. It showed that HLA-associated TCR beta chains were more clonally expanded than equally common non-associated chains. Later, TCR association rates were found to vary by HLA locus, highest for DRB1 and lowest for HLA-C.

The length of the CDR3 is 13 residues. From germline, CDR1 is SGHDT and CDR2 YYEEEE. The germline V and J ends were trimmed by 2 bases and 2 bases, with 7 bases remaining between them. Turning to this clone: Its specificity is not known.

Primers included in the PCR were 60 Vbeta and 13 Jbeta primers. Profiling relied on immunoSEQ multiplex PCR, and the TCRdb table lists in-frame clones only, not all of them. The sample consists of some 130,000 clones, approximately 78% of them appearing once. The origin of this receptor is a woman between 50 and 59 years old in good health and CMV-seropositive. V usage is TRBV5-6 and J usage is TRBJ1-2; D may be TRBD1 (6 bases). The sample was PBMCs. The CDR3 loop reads CASSLQGNYGYTF. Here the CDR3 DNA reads TGTGCCAGCAGCTTACAGGGAAACTATGGCTACACCTTC.